These 8 T cell receptor beta chains were all obtained from the same sample, sequenced in a study of cytomegalovirus exposure and HLA in healthy donors. With 60 Vbeta and 13 Jbeta primers, the PCR was carried out. Using immunoSEQ multiplex PCR, the repertoire was profiled, and TCRdb retains in-frame clones only, with some absent. The sample has under 150,000 clones, about 80% seen once. Source material: PBMCs. All receptors derive from a woman aged 35 to 49 in good health and CMV-seropositive.

J is TRBJ1-3 and V is TRBV6-1; D call uncertain. V lost 2 bases and J 0 bases, leaving 11 bases between the germline ends. This CDR3 is built from 16 residues. CDR1 is MNHNS and CDR2 is SASEGT in the germline V gene. As DNA, the CDR3 is TGTGCCAGCAGTGAATATCGACTGGTCTCTGGAAACACCATATATTTT. This translates into CASSEYRLVSGNTIYF.

The J gene is TRBJ2-2, the V gene TRBV18; D may be TRBD2 (5 bases). Germline loops: CDR1 KGHSH, CDR2 LQKENI. The CDR3 sequence is 14 residues long. V dropped 6 bases and J dropped 5 bases, with 13 bases sitting between them. The CDR3 here is CASSRVLGTGELFF. DNA of the CDR3: TGTGCCAGCTCGAGGGTGTTGGGGACCGGGGAGCTGTTTTTT.

The V gene is TRBV6-1, the J gene TRBJ2-7; 7 bases match TRBD1. V shed 7 bases and J 2 bases; nucleotides not matched to a gene: 8. CDR1 MNHNS and CDR2 SASEGT come from the germline V gene. This CDR3 contains 14 residues. In DNA, the CDR3 is TGTGCCAGCAAAATAAGACAGGGACCCTACGAGCAGTACTTC. This sequence encodes CASKIRQGPYEQYF.

The chain combines TRBV28 with TRBJ2-5; TRBD1 matches at 12 bases. The CDR3 spans 22 residues. V was pared by 3 bases and J by 1 base, with 21 bases of the junction left unmatched. The germline V gene has CDR1 MDHEN and CDR2 SYDVKM. The CDR3 nucleotides are TGTGCCAGCAGTTTCCGTACCCCCGGGACAGGGGGCACTCCCTACTTCCAAGAGACCCAGTACTTC. Translating gives CASSFRTPGTGGTPYFQETQYF.

This clone has just one count. The same CDR3 can be traced to other DNA sequences in this sample. The chain has TRBV9 and TRBJ2-1; 9 bases match TRBD2. The CDR3 consists of 15 residues. Germline V gene lookup returns CDR1 SGDLS and CDR2 YYNGEE. V dropped 0 bases and J dropped 4; count of bases not matched to a gene: 2. The CDR3 nucleotides are TGTGCCAGCAGCGTAGCTAGCGGGGTTTACAATGAGCAGTTCTTC. Translation: CASSVASGVYNEQFF.

The chain employs TRBV6-1 and TRBJ2-7; 10 nucleotides match TRBD1. The germline V gene has CDR1 MNHNS and CDR2 SASEGT. The ends lost 8 bases at V and 2 bases at J; junction bases unmatched: 9. This CDR3 region has 15 residues. The CDR3 DNA follows: TGTGCCAGCCAGCTCTCCGGGACAGGGGCCTACGAGCAGTACTTC. It is translated as CASQLSGTGAYEQYF.

This clone was counted a few times. This chain links TRBV10-3 with TRBJ2-7; 12 bases agree with TRBD2. Trimming at V came to 4 bases and at J to 4 bases, leaving 2 bases not matched to a gene. Germline V CDR1 and CDR2: ENHRY, SYGVKD. The CDR3 runs 14 residues. CDR3 protein: CAISGLAGVYEQYF. The CDR3 DNA is TGTGCCATCAGTGGACTAGCGGGAGTGTACGAGCAGTACTTC.

The chain uses TRBV5-4 and TRBJ1-4, with D tentatively TRBD1 (6 bases). V gave up 0 bases and J gave up 5 bases, with 11 bases separating them. Germline V gene lookup returns CDR1 SGHNT and CDR2 YYREEE (reference sequence). This CDR3 has 15 amino acids. CDR3 in amino acids: CASSLDGGANEKLFF. In DNA form, the CDR3 reads TGTGCCAGCAGCTTGGACGGGGGGGCCAATGAAAAACTGTTTTTT.